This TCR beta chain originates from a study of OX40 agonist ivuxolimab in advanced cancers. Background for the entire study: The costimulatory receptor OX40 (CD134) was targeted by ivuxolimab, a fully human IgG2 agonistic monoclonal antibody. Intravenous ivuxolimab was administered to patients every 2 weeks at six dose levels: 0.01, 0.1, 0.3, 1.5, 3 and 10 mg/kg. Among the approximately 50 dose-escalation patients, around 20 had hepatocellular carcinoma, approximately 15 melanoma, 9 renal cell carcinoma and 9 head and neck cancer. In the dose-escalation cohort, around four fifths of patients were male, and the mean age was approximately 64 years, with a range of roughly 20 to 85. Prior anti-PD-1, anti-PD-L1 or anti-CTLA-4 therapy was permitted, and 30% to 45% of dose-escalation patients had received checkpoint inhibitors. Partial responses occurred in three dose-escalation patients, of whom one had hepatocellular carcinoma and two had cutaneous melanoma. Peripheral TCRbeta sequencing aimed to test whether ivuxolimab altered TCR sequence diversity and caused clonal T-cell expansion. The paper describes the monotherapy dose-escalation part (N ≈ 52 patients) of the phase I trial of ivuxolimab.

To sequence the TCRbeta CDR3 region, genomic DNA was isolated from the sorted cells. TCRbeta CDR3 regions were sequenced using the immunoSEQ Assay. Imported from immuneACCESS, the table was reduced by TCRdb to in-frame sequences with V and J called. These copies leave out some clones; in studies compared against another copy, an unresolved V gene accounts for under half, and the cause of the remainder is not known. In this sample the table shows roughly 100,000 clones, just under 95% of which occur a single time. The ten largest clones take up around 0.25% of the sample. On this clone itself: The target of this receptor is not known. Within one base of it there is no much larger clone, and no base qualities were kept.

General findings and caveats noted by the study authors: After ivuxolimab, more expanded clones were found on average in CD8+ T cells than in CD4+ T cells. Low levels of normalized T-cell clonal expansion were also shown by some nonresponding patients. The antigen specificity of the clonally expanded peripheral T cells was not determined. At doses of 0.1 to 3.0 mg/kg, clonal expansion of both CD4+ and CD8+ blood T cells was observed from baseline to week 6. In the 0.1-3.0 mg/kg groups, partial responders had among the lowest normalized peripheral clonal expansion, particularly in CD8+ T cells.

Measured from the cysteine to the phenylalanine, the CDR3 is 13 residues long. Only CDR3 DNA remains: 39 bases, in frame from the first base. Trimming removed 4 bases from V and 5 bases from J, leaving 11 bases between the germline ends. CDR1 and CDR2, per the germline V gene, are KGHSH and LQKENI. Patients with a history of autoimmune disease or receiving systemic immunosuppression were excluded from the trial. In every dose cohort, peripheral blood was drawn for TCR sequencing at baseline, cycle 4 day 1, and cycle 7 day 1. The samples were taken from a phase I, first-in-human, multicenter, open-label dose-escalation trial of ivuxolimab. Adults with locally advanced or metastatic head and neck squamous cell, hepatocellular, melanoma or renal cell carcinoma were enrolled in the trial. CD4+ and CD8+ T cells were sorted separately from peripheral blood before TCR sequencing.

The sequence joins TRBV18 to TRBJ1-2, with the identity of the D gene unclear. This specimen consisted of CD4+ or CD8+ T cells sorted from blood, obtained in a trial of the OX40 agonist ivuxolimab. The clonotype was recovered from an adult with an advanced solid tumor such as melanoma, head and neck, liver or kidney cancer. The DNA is TGTGCCAGCTCACGGTCCCAGGAGTATGGCTACACCTTC. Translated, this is CASSRSQEYGYTF.